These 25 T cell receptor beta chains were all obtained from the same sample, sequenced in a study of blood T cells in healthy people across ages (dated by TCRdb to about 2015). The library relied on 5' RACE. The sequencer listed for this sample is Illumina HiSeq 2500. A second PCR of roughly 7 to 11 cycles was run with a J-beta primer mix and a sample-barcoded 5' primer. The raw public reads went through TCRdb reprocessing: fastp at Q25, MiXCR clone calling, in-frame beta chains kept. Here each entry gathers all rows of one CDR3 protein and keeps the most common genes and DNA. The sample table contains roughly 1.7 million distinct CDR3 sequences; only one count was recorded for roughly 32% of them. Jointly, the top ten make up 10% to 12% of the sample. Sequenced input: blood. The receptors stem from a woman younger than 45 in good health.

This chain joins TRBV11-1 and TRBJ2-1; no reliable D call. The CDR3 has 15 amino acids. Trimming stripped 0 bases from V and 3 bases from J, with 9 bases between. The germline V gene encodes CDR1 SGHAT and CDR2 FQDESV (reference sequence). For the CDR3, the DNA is TGTGCCAGCAGCTTAGCAGTTTTTGGCTACAATGAGCAGTTCTTC. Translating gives CASSLAVFGYNEQFF.

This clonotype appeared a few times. The CDR3: CATSDPGRDASTDTQYF. DNA of the CDR3: TGTGCCACCAGTGACCCCGGACGGGACGCTAGCACAGATACGCAGTATTTT. The V call is TRBV24-1, the J call TRBJ2-3; D may correspond to TRBD1 or TRBD2 (5 bases each). The germline gives CDR1 KGHDR, CDR2 SFDVKD. V was clipped by 4 bases and J by 0 bases, with 16 bases between them. The CDR3 contains 17 residues.

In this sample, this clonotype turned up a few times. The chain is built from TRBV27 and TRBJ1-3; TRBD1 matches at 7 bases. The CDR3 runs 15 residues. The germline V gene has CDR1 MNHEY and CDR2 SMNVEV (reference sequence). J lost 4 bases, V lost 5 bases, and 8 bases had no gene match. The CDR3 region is CASSPPQGVGNTIYF. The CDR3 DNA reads TGTGCCAGCAGTCCCCCTCAGGGGGTCGGAAACACCATATATTTT.

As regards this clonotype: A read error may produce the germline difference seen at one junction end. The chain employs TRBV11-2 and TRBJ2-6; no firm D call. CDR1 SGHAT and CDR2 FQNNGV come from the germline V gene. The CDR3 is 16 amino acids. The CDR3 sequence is CAGSLRRYSGANVLTF. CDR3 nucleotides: TGTGCCGGCAGCCTTCGTAGGTATTCTGGGGCCAACGTCCTGACTTTC.

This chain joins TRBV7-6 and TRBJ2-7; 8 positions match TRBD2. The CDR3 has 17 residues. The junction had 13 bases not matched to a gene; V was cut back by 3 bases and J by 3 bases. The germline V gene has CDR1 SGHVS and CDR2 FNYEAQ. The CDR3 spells CASSLGSGTSGSYEQYF. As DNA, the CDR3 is TGTGCCAGCAGCTTGGGATCCGGGACTAGTGGGAGCTACGAGCAGTACTTC.

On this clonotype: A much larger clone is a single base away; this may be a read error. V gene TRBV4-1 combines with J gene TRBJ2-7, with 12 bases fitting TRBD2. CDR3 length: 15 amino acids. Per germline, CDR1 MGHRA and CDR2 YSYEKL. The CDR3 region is CVSSQALAGGGEQYF. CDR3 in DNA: TGCGTCAGCAGCCAAGCACTAGCGGGGGGCGGCGAGCAGTACTTC.

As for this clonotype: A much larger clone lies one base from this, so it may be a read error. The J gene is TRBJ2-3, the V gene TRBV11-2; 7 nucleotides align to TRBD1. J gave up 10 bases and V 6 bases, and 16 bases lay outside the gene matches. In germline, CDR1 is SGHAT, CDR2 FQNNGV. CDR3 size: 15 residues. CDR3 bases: TGTGCCAGCAGACAGGGGTATCCAGCGACGGATGCGCAGTATTTT. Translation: CASRQGYPATDAQYF. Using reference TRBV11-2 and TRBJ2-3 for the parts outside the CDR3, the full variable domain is EAGVAQSPRYKIIEKRQSVAFWCNPISGHATLYWYQQILGQGPKLLIQFQNNGVVDDSQLPKDRFSAERLKGVDSTLKIQPAKLEDSAVYLCASRQGYPATDAQYFGPGTRLTVL.

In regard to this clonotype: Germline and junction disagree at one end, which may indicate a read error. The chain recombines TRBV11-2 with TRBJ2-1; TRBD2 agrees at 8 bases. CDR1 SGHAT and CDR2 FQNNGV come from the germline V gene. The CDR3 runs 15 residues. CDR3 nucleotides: TGTGCCAGCAGTTTAGCGGGACGGGGGGACAATGAGCAGTTCTTC. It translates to CASSLAGRGDNEQFF. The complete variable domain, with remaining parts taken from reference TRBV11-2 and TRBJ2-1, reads EAGVAQSPRYKIIEKRQSVAFWCNPISGHATLYWYQQILGQGPKLLIQFQNNGVVDDSQLPKDRFSAERLKGVDSTLKIQPAKLEDSAVYLCASSLAGRGDNEQFFGPGTRLTVL.

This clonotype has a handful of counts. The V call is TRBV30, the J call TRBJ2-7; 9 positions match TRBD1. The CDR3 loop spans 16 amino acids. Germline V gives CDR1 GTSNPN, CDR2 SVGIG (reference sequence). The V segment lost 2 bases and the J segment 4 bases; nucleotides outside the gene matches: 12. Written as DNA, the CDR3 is TGTGCCTGGAGTACCCAAGACAGGGGGTTCCGGTACGAGCAGTACTTC. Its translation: CAWSTQDRGFRYEQYF. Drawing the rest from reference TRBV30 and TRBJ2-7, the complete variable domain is SQTIHQWPATLVQPVGSPLSLECTVEGTSNPNLYWYRQAAGRGLQLLFYSVGIGQISSEVPQNLSASRPQDRQFILSSKKLLLSDSGFYLCAWSTQDRGFRYEQYFGPGTRLTVT.

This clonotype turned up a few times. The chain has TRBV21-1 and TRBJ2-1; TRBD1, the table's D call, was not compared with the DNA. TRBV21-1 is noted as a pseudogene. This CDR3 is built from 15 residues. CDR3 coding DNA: TGTGCCAGCAGCGTCCGGGACAGGGATTACAATGAGCAGTTCTTC. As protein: CASSVRDRDYNEQFF.

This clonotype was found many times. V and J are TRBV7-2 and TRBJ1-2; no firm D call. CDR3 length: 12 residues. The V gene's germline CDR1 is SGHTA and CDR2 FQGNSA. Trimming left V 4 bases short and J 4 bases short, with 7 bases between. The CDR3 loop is CASSSGSYGYTF. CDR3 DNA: TGTGCCAGCAGCTCAGGAAGCTATGGCTACACCTTC.

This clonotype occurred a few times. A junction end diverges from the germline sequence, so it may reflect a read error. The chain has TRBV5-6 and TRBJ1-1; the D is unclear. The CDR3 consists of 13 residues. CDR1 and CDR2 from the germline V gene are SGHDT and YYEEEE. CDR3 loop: CASSLGLDTEAFF. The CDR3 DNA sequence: TGCGCCAGCAGCTTGGGTCTCGACACTGAAGCTTTCTTT.

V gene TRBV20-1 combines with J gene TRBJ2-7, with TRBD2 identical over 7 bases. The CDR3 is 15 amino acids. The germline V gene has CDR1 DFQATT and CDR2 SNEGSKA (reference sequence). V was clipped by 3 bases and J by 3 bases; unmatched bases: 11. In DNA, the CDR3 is TGCAGTGCTAGCGCAGGACTAGGGGTTGGCTACGAGCAGTACTTC. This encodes CSASAGLGVGYEQYF.

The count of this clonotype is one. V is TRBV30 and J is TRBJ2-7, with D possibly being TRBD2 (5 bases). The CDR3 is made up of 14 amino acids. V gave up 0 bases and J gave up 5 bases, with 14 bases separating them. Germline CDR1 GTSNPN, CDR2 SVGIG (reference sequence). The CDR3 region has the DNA TGTGCCTGGAGTGTACAAGGACTTTCGGACGAGCAGTACTTC. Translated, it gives CAWSVQGLSDEQYF. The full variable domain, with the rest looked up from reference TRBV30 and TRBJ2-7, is SQTIHQWPATLVQPVGSPLSLECTVEGTSNPNLYWYRQAAGRGLQLLFYSVGIGQISSEVPQNLSASRPQDRQFILSSKKLLLSDSGFYLCAWSVQGLSDEQYFGPGTRLTVT.

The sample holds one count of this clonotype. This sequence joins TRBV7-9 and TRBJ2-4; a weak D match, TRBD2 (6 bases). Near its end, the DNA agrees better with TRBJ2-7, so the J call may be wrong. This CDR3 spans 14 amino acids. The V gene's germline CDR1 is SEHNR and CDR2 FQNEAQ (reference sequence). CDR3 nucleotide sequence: TGTGCCAGCAGCTGCCCGGGCGGGGTCTACGAGCAGTACTTC. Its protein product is CASSCPGGVYEQYF.

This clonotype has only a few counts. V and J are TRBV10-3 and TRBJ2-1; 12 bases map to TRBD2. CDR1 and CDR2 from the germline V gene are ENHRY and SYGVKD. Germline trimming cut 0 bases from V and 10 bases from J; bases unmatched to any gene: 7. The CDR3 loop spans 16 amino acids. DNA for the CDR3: TGTGCCATCAGTGAGTCCCAGACTAGCGGGAGAGAAGAGCAGTTCTTC. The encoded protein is CAISESQTSGREEQFF.

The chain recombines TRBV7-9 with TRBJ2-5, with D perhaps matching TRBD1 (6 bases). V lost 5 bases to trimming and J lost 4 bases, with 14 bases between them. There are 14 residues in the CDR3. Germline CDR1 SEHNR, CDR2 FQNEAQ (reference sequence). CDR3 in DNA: TGTGCCAGCAGCCCAGGGGTTGGACGAGAGACCCAGTACTTC. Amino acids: CASSPGVGRETQYF.

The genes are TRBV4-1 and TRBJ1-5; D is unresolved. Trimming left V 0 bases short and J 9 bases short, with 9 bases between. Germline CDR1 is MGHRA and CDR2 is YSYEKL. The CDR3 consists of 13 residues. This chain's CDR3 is CASSQDHVMPQHF. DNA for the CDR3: TGCGCCAGCAGCCAAGATCACGTCATGCCCCAGCATTTT.

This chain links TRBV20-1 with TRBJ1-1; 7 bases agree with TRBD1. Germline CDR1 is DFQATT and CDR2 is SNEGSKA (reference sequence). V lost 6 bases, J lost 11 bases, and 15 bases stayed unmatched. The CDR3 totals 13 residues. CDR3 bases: TGCAGTGCCATGAGACCGGGACAGATTATTGCTTTCTTT. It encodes CSAMRPGQIIAFF.

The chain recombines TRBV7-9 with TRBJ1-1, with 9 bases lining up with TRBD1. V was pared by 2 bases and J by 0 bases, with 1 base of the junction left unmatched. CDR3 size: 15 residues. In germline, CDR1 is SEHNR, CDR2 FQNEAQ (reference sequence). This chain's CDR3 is CASSLRQGVNTEAFF. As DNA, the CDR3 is TGTGCCAGCAGCTTAAGACAGGGGGTGAACACTGAAGCTTTCTTT.

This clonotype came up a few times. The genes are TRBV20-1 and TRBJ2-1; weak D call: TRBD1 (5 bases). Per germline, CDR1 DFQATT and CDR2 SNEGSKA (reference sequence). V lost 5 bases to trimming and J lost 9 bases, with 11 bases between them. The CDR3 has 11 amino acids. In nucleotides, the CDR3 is TGCAGTGCTGCCCCACAGGTTGAGCAGTTCTTC. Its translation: CSAAPQVEQFF.

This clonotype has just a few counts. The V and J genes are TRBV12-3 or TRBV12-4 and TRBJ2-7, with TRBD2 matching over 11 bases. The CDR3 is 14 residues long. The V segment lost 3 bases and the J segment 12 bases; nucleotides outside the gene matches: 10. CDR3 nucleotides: TGTGCCAGCAGTTTTCCTAGCGGGGGGAGCTTCGTGTACTTC. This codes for CASSFPSGGSFVYF.

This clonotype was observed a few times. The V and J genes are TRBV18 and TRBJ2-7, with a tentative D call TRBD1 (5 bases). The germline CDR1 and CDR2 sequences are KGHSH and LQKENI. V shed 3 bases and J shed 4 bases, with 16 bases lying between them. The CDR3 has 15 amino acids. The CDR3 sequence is CASSPPVAGPYEQYF. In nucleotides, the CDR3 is TGTGCCAGCTCACCCCCGGTAGCAGGGCCGTACGAGCAGTACTTC.

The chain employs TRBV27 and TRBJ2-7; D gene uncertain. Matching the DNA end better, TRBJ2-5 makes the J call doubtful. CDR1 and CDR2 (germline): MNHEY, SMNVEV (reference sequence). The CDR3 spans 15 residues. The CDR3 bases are TGTGCCAGCAGTAAAAACCGGGTTGTGGTCGAGACCCAGTACTTC. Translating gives CASSKNRVVVETQYF.

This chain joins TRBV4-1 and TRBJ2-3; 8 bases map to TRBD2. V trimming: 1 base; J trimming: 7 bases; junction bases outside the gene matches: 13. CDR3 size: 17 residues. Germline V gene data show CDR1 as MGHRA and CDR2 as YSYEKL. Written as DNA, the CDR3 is TGCGCCAGCAGCCAAGTCGAAAAGACTAGCGACTTGTATACGCAGTATTTT. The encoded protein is CASSQVEKTSDLYTQYF.